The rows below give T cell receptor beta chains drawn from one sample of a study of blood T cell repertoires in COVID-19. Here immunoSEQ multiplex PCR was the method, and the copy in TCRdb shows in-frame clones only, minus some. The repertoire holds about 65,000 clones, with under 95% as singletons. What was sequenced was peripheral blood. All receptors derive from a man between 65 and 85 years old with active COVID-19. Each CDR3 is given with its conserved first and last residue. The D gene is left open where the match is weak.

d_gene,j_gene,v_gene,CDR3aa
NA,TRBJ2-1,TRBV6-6,CASSLRQVGVNEQFF
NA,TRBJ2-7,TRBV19,CASSIAGTYEQYF
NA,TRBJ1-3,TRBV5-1,CASSLGLSGNTIYF
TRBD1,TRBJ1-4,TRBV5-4,CASSSITGQGWEKLFF
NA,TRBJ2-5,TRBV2,CASSRTTANQETQYF
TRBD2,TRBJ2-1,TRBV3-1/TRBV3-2,CASSQPGTSGSSSYNEQFF
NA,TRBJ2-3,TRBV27,CASSLGTDLPQYF
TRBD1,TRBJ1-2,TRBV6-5,CASTRGYGYTF
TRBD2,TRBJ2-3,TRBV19,CASSRGLVTDTQYF
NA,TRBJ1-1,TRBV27,CATWPLGGTEAFF
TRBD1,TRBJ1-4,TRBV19,CASTLTGTEKLFF
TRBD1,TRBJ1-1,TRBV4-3,CASSQEFAGGRGTEAFF
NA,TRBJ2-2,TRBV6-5,CASSYVGGVTGELFF
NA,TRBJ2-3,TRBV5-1,CASSLQGTDTQYF
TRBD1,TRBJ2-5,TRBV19,CASSVTGGRETQYF
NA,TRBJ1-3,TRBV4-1,CASSQDLAISSGNTIYF
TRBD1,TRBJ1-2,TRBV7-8,CASSYTGDHYGYTF
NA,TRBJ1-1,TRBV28,CASSSSVNTEAFF
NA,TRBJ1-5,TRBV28,CASSSGVQPQHF
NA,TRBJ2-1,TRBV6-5,CASSSQLSYNEQFF
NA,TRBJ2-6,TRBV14,CASSPISGANVLTF